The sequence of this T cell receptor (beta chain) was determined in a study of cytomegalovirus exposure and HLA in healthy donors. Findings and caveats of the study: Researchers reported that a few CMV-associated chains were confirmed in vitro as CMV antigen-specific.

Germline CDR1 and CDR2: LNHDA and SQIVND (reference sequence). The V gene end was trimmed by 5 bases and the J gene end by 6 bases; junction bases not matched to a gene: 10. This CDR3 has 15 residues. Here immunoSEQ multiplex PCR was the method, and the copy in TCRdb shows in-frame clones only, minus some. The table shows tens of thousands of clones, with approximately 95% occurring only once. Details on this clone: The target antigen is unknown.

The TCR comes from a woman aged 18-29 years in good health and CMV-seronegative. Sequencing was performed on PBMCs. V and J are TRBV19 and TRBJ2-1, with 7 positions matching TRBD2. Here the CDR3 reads CASSVQRGALNEQFF. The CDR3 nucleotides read TGTGCCAGTAGTGTTCAGCGGGGAGCCCTCAATGAGCAGTTCTTC.